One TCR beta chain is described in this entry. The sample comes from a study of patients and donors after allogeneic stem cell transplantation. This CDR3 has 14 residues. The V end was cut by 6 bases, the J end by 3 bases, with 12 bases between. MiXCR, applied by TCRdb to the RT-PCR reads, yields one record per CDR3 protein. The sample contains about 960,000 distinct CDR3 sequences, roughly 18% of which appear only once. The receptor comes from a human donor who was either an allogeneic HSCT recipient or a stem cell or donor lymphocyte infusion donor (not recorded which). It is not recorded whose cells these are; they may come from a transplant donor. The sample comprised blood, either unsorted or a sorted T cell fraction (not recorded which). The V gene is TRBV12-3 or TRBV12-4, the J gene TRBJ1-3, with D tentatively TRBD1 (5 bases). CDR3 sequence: CASRPAGYGNTIYF. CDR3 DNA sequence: TGTGCCAGCAGACCGGCAGGGTATGGAAACACCATATATTTT.